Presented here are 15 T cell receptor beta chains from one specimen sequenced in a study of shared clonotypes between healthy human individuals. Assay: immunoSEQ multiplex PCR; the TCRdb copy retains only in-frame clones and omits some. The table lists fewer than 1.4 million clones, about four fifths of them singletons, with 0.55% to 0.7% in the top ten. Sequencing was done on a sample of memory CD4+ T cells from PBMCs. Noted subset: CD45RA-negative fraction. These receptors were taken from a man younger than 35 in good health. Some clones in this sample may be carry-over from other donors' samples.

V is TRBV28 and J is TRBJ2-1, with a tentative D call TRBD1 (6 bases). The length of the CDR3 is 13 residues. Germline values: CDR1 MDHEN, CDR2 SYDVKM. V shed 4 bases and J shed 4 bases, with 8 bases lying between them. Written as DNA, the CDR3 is TGTGCCAGCAGTTCTGGACAGTACAATGAGCAGTTCTTC. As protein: CASSSGQYNEQFF.

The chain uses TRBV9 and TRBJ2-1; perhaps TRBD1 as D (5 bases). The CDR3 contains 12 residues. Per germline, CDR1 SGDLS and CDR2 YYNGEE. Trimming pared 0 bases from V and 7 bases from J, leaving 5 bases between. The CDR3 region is CASSVGQNEQFF. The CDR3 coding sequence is TGTGCCAGCAGCGTAGGACAGAATGAGCAGTTCTTC.

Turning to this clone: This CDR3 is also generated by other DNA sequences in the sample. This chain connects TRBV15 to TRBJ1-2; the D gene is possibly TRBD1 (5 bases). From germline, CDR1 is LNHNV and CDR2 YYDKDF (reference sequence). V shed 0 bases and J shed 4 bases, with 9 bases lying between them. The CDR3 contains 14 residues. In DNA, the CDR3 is TGTGCCACCAGCAGAGAGGGGCAGGGCTATGGCTACACCTTC. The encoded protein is CATSREGQGYGYTF.

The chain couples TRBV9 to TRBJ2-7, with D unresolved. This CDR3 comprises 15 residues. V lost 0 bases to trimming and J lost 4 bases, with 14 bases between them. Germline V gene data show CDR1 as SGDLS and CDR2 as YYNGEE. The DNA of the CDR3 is TGTGCCAGCAGCGTAGGGCCAGCCCCCGAGTACGAGCAGTACTTC. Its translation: CASSVGPAPEYEQYF.

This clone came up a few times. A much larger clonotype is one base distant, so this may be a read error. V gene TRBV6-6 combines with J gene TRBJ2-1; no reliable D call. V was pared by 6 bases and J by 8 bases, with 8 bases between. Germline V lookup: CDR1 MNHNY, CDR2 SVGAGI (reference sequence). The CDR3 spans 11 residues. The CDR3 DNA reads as TGTGCCAGCAGCCCGTCGGATGAGCAGTTCTTC. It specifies CASSPSDEQFF.

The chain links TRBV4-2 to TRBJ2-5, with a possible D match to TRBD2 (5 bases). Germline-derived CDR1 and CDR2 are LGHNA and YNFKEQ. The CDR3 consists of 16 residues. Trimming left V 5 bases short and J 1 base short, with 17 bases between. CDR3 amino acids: CASSSFEGSIQETQYF. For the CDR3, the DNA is TGTGCCAGCAGCTCCTTTGAGGGATCGATCCAAGAGACCCAGTACTTC.

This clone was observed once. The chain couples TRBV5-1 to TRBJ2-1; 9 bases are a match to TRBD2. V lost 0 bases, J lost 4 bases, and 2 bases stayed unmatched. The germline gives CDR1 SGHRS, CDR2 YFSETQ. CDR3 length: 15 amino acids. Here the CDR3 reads CASSLGTSEYNEQFF. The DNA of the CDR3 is TGCGCCAGCAGCTTGGGGACTAGCGAATACAATGAGCAGTTCTTC.

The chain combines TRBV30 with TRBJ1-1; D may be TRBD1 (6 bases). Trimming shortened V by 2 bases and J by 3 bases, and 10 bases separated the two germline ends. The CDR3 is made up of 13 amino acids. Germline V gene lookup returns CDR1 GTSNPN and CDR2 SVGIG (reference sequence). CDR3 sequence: CAWSLTGHTEAFF. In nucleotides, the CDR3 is TGTGCCTGGAGTCTGACAGGACACACTGAAGCTTTCTTT.

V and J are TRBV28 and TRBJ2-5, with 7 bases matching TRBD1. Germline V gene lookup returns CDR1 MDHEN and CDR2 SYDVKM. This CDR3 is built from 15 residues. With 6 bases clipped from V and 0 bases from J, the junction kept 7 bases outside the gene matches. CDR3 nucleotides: TGTGCCAGCAGCACGGGACAGTCTAACCAAGAGACCCAGTACTTC. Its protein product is CASSTGQSNQETQYF.

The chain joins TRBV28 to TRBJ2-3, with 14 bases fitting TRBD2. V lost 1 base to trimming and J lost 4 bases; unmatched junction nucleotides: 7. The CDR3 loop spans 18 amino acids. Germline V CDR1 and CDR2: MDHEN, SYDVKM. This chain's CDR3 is CASSLYGTSGSNADTQYF. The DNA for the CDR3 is TGTGCCAGCAGTTTATACGGGACTAGCGGGAGTAACGCAGATACGCAGTATTTT.

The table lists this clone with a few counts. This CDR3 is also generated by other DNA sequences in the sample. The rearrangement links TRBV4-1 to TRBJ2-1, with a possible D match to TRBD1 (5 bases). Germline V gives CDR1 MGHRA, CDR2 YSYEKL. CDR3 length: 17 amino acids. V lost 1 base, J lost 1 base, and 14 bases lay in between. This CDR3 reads CASSQVDLGLSYNEQFF. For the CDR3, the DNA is TGCGCCAGCAGCCAAGTAGATCTGGGGCTTTCCTACAATGAGCAGTTCTTC.

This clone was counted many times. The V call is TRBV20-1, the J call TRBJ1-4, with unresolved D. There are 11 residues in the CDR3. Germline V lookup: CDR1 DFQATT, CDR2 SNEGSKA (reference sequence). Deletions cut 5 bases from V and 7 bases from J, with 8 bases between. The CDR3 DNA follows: TGCAGTGCTGCGGTCGGTGAAAAACTGTTTTTT. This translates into CSAAVGEKLFF.

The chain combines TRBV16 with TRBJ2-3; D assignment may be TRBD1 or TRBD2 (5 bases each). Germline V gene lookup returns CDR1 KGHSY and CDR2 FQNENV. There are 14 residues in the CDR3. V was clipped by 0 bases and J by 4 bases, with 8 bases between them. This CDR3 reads CASSQSRGADTQYF. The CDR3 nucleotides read TGTGCCAGCAGCCAATCGAGGGGTGCAGATACGCAGTATTTT.

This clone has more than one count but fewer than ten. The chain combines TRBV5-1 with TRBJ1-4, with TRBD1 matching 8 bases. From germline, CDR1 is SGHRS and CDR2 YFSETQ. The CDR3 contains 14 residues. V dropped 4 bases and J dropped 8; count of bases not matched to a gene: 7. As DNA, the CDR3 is TGCGCCAGCAGCCGAGGGACAGGTCTAGAAAAACTGTTTTTT. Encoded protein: CASSRGTGLEKLFF. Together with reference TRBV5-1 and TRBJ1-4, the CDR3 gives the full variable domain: KAGVTQTPRYLIKTRGQQVTLSCSPISGHRSVSWYQQTPGQGLQFLFEYFSETQRNKGNFPGRFSGRQFSNSRSEMNVSTLELGDSALYLCASSRGTGLEKLFFGSGTQLSVL.

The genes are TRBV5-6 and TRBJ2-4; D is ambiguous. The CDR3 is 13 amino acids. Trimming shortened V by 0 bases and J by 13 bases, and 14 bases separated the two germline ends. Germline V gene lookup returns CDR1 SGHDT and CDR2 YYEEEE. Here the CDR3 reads CASSLGPLDGQYF. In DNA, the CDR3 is TGTGCCAGCAGCTTGGGTCCGCTCGACGGGCAGTACTTC. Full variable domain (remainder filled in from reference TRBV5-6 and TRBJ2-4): DAGVTQSPTHLIKTRGQQVTLRCSPKSGHDTVSWYQQALGQGPQFIFQYYEEEERQRGNFPDRFSGHQFPNYSSELNVNALLLGDSALYLCASSLGPLDGQYFGAGTRLSVL.